This T cell receptor (beta chain) stems from a study of cytomegalovirus exposure and HLA in healthy donors. Broader study findings: Three chains linked to CMV were shown in vitro to be specific for CMV antigens. Cytomegalovirus status was reportedly diagnosed by the classifier with high specificity and sensitivity. The listing of 150 or so TCR beta chains classed them as cytomegalovirus-associated. Clusters of TCRs from the first cohort tended to co-occur in the 110 or so validation repertoires (as a later analysis found).

With V trimmed by 5 bases and J by 2 bases, 3 bases remained unmatched. The CDR3 is made up of 13 amino acids. Germline CDR1 and CDR2: LNHDA and SQIVND (reference sequence). This clone appeared a few times. Its specificity is unknown. Only in-frame clones appear in the TCRdb table, and some are missing; sequencing was by immunoSEQ multiplex PCR. The sample lists some 200,000 clones; about 90% were seen once. This sequence was found in a woman in her late teens or twenties in good health and CMV-seronegative. The source material was PBMCs. This chain uses TRBV19 with TRBJ2-7; 7 positions agree with TRBD1. CDR3 nucleotides: TGTGCCAGTAGTGTAGGACAGGCCTACGAGCAGTACTTC. Encoded protein: CASSVGQAYEQYF.